The 22 T cell receptor beta chains below come from one sample, sequenced in a study of cytomegalovirus exposure and HLA in healthy donors. It was with 60 Vbeta and 13 Jbeta primers that the PCR ran. TCRdb's copy holds only in-frame clones and misses some; the assay was immunoSEQ multiplex PCR. The data contain a few hundred thousand clones, approximately 90% of them singletons. Sequencing was done on a sample of PBMCs. The receptor set was obtained from a woman aged 18 to 35 in good health and CMV-seronegative.

This clone was picked up one time. V gene TRBV30 combines with J gene TRBJ2-3, with TRBD2 matching over 8 bases. CDR3 size: 17 residues. Germline assignment: CDR1 GTSNPN and CDR2 SVGIG (reference sequence). V dropped 4 bases and J dropped 1; count of bases not matched to a gene: 13. The CDR3 spells CAWTLTLTSGGTDTQYF. CDR3 DNA sequence: TGTGCCTGGACTCTTACCCTCACTAGCGGAGGCACAGATACGCAGTATTTT.

This clone was detected only once. The V and J genes are TRBV6-5 and TRBJ1-1, with a tentative D call TRBD1 (5 bases). V lost 6 bases, J lost 10 bases, and 15 bases lay in between. CDR1 is MNHEY and CDR2 is SVGAGI in the germline V gene. The CDR3 is 12 amino acids. The chain's CDR3 is CASRPDNSGAFF. For the CDR3, the DNA is TGTGCCAGCAGGCCGGACAATTCGGGAGCTTTCTTT.

This clone was observed once. The genes are TRBV15 and TRBJ2-3, with 8 bases identical to TRBD2. The CDR3 length is 15 residues. V trimming: 5 bases; J trimming: 0 bases; junction bases outside the gene matches: 4. Germline lookup yields CDR1 LNHNV and CDR2 YYDKDF (reference sequence). Written as DNA, the CDR3 is TGTGCCACCAGCCCCCGCGGGGGGAGCACAGATACGCAGTATTTT. This encodes CATSPRGGSTDTQYF.

The chain couples TRBV7-9 to TRBJ2-3; D may be TRBD2 (6 bases). Trimming left V 5 bases short and J 0 bases short, with 12 bases between. This CDR3 is 15 amino acids long. Germline CDR1 reads SEHNR; CDR2 reads FQNEAQ (reference sequence). The CDR3 loop is CASSPRGISTDTQYF. DNA for the CDR3: TGTGCCAGCAGCCCCCGGGGGATTAGCACAGATACGCAGTATTTT.

J is TRBJ2-1 and V is TRBV4-2, with D maybe TRBD2 (5 bases). The germline gives CDR1 LGHNA, CDR2 YNFKEQ. V was cut by 0 bases and J by 6 bases, with 15 bases left in between. The CDR3 loop spans 16 amino acids. The CDR3 nucleotides read TGTGCCAGCAGCCAAGATCGTAACGGGCTAGCCAATGAGCAGTTCTTC. It codes for CASSQDRNGLANEQFF.

This sequence joins TRBV7-6 and TRBJ1-1; weak D call: TRBD1 (6 bases). This CDR3 has 15 residues. Per the germline V gene, CDR1 is SGHVS and CDR2 is FNYEAQ. Deletions cut 5 bases from V and 0 bases from J, with 13 bases between. CDR3 bases: TGTGCCAGCAGCCTAACAGGGATTTTGAACACTGAAGCTTTCTTT. Translated, it gives CASSLTGILNTEAFF.

The chain uses TRBV7-2 and TRBJ1-3; D ambiguous. The germline CDR1 and CDR2 sequences are SGHTA and FQGNSA. Trimming took 5 bases from V and 2 from J, leaving 13 bases between them. This CDR3 has 15 residues. The CDR3 nucleotides are TGTGCCAGCAGCCCATATGAGGTAGCTGGAAACACCATATATTTT. Translating gives CASSPYEVAGNTIYF.

The CDR3 bases are TGTGCCAGCAGCTTAGGACAGCTCTCCACCTTC. This codes for CASSLGQLSTF. The genes are TRBV7-8 and TRBJ1-2; maybe TRBD1 (5 bases). The CDR3 has 11 amino acids. Trimming removed 1 base at V and 13 bases at J, with 10 bases between. The germline gives CDR1 SGHVS, CDR2 FQNEAQ.

This chain uses TRBV4-1 with TRBJ1-2; D uncertain. This CDR3 spans 16 amino acids. Germline CDR1 reads MGHRA; CDR2 reads YSYEKL. V lost 4 bases and J 4 bases, leaving 19 bases between the germline ends. CDR3 region: CASSLLKTGRSYGYTF. DNA for the CDR3: TGCGCCAGCAGCCTGCTAAAGACGGGGAGGTCCTATGGCTACACCTTC.

The gene calls are TRBV2 and TRBJ2-5; 7 bases line up with TRBD1. The DNA end is a closer match to TRBJ2-7, so the J assignment may be wrong. Germline V gene sequence: CDR1 SNHLY, CDR2 FYNNEI. This CDR3 is 14 amino acids long. CDR3: CASSQTGRATEQYF. For the CDR3, the DNA is TGTGCCAGCAGTCAGACAGGGCGAGCGACCGAGCAGTACTTC.

This clone has more than one count but fewer than ten. The chain joins TRBV10-3 to TRBJ2-1; 9 positions match TRBD2. This CDR3 has 17 residues. Germline trimming cut 0 bases from V and 4 bases from J; bases unmatched to any gene: 7. Germline V gene sequence: CDR1 ENHRY, CDR2 SYGVKD. The CDR3 loop is CAISESRASGDYNEQFF. For the CDR3, the DNA is TGTGCCATCAGTGAGTCGAGAGCTAGCGGGGATTACAATGAGCAGTTCTTC.

The CDR3 bases are TGTGCCAGCAGTGAGAGACTCAATCAGCCCCAGCATTTT. This gives the protein CASSERLNQPQHF. The chain is built from TRBV2 and TRBJ1-5; D gene unclear. The CDR3 totals 13 residues. Germline assignment: CDR1 SNHLY and CDR2 FYNNEI. Trimming left V 3 bases short and J 3 bases short, with 6 bases between.

The chain joins TRBV9 to TRBJ1-4; D not resolved. CDR1 SGDLS and CDR2 YYNGEE come from the germline V gene. V was pared by 0 bases and J by 4 bases, with 7 bases between. The CDR3 has 14 amino acids. In DNA form, the CDR3 reads TGTGCCAGCAGCGTAGGTGCAGATAATGAAAAACTGTTTTTT. Translating it yields CASSVGADNEKLFF.

The J gene is TRBJ1-3, the V gene TRBV11-2, with D unresolved. Trimming removed 5 bases at V and 0 bases at J, with 8 bases between. Germline V gene data show CDR1 as SGHAT and CDR2 as FQNNGV. CDR3 length equals 14 residues. The CDR3 DNA is TGTGCCAGCAGCCCAGCAGGCTCTGGAAACACCATATATTTT. It yields the protein CASSPAGSGNTIYF. Looking up the rest from reference TRBV11-2 and TRBJ1-3 gives the full variable domain: EAGVAQSPRYKIIEKRQSVAFWCNPISGHATLYWYQQILGQGPKLLIQFQNNGVVDDSQLPKDRFSAERLKGVDSTLKIQPAKLEDSAVYLCASSPAGSGNTIYFGEGSWLTVV.

The rearrangement links TRBV14 to TRBJ1-4, with a weak D call TRBD1 (5 bases). The CDR3 is 14 amino acids. V lost 3 bases to trimming and J lost 8 bases, with 13 bases between them. Germline CDR1 reads SGHDN; CDR2 reads FVKESK. CDR3 amino acids: CASSHPQAGEKLFF. Here the CDR3 DNA reads TGTGCCAGCAGCCATCCCCAGGCAGGGGAAAAACTGTTTTTT.

The V and J genes are TRBV9 and TRBJ2-2; perhaps TRBD2 as D (6 bases). Germline assignment: CDR1 SGDLS and CDR2 YYNGEE. CDR3 length: 17 residues. V was cut by 2 bases and J by 3 bases, with 17 bases left in between. The CDR3 DNA reads as TGTGCCAGCAGCGTGGGGTATACTAGCAGCGACACCGGGGAGCTGTTTTTT. This translates into CASSVGYTSSDTGELFF.

V and J are TRBV19 and TRBJ1-2, with D tentatively TRBD1 (6 bases). V was cut by 6 bases and J by 8 bases, with 13 bases left in between. The CDR3 is 12 amino acids. Germline values: CDR1 LNHDA, CDR2 SQIVND (reference sequence). The chain's CDR3 is CASRTGGRGYTF. The CDR3 DNA follows: TGTGCCAGTAGGACGGGGGGCCGGGGCTACACCTTC.

The rearrangement links TRBV5-1 to TRBJ1-3, with D maybe TRBD1 (6 bases). CDR3 length: 15 residues. Germline CDR1 SGHRS, CDR2 YFSETQ. The ends were cut back, 4 bases at V and 0 bases at J, with 11 bases in the middle. The CDR3 loop reads CASSVTGISGNTIYF. The CDR3, as DNA: TGCGCCAGCAGCGTAACAGGGATCTCTGGAAACACCATATATTTT.

The chain uses TRBV4-3 and TRBJ1-4; perhaps TRBD1 as D (6 bases). This CDR3 comprises 16 residues. V was clipped by 2 bases and J by 6 bases, with 16 bases between them. CDR1 is LGHNA, CDR2 YSLEER, per germline. CDR3 bases: TGCGCCAGCAGCCAAATGAAACAGGGTTGCGATGAAAAACTGTTTTTT. As protein: CASSQMKQGCDEKLFF.

The chain combines TRBV5-1 with TRBJ1-4; D remains unclear. Germline CDR1 reads SGHRS; CDR2 reads YFSETQ. V was shortened by 2 bases and J by 0 bases, with 14 bases between the two germline ends. The CDR3 spans 17 residues. CDR3: CASSLLVPGPTNEKLFF. The CDR3 DNA follows: TGCGCCAGCAGCTTATTGGTACCTGGGCCAACTAATGAAAAACTGTTTTTT.

This clone was detected a few times. The V call is TRBV11-1, the J call TRBJ2-1, with D possibly matching TRBD2 (6 bases). The germline gives CDR1 SGHAT, CDR2 FQDESV (reference sequence). CDR3 length equals 16 residues. With 3 bases removed from V and 7 bases from J, the gap between germline ends came to 19 bases. CDR3 sequence: CASSFVGGKPGNEQFF. DNA for the CDR3: TGTGCCAGCAGCTTTGTCGGCGGGAAACCGGGGAATGAGCAGTTCTTC. Looking up the rest from reference TRBV11-1 and TRBJ2-1 gives the full variable domain: EAEVAQSPRYKITEKSQAVAFWCDPISGHATLYWYRQILGQGPELLVQFQDESVVDDSQLPKDRFSAERLKGVDSTLKIQPAELGDSAMYLCASSFVGGKPGNEQFFGPGTRLTVL.

This clone was recorded once. The J gene is TRBJ1-5, the V gene TRBV7-8; 7 bases match TRBD1. The J segment lost 0 bases and the V segment lost 3 bases, leaving 5 bases of the junction unmatched. Germline V gene lookup returns CDR1 SGHVS and CDR2 FQNEAQ. The CDR3 sequence is 16 residues long. The CDR3 region has the DNA TGTGCCAGCAGCTTTTACAGGGGCTATAGCAATCAGCCCCAGCATTTT. Translation gives CASSFYRGYSNQPQHF.